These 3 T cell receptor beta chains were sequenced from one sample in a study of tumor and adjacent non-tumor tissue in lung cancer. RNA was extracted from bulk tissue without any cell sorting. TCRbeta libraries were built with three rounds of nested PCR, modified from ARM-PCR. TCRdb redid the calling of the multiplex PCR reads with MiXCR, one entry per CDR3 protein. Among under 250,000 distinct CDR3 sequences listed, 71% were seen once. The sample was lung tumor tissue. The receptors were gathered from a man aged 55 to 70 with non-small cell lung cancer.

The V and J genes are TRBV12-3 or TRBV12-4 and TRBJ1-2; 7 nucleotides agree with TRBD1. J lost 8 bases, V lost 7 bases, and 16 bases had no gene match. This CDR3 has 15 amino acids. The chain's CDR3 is CASKDLQGQVTGYTF. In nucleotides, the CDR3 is TGTGCCAGCAAAGACCTCCAAGGACAGGTTACAGGCTACACCTTC.

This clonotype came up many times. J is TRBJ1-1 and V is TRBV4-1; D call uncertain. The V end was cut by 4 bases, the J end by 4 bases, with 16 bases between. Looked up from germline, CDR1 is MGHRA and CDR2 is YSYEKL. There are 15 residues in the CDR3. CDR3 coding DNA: TGCGCCAGCAGCCCAGATGGAAGGGTAGGCACTGAAGCTTTCTTT. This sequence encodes CASSPDGRVGTEAFF.

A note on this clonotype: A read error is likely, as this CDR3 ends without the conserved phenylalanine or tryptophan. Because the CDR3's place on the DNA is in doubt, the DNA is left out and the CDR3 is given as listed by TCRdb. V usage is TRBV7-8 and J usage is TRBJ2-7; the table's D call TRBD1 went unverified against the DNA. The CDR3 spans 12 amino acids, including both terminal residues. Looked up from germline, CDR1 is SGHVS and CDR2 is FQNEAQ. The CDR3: CASRSGTEREYL.